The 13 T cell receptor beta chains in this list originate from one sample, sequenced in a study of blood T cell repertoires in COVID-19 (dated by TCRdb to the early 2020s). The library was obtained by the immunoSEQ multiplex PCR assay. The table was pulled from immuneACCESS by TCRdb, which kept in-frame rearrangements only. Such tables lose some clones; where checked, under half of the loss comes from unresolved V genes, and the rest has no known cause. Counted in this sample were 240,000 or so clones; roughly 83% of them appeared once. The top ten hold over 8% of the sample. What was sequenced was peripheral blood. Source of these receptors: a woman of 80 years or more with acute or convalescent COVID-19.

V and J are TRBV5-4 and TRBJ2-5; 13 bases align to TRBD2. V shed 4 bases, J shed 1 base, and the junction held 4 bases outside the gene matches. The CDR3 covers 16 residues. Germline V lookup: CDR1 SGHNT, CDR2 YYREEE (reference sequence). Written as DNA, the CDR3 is TGTGCCAGCAGCGTGACTAGCGGGGGGCCCCAAGAGACCCAGTACTTC. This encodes CASSVTSGGPQETQYF. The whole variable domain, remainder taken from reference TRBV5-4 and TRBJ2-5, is ETGVTQSPTHLIKTRGQQVTLRCSSQSGHNTVSWYQQALGQGPQFIFQYYREEENGRGNFPPRFSGLQFPNYSSELNVNALELDDSALYLCASSVTSGGPQETQYFGPGTRLLVL.

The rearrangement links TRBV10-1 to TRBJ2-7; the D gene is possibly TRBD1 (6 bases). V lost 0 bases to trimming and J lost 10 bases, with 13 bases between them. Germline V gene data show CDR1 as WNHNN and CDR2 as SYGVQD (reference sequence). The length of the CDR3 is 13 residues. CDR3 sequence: CASSESRWGRQYF. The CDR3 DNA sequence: TGCGCCAGCAGTGAGTCCCGATGGGGGCGACAGTACTTC.

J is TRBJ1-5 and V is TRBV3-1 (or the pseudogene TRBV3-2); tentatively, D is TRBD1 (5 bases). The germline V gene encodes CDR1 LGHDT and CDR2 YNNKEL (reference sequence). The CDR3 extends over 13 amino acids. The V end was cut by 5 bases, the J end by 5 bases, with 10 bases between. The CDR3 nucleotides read TGTGCCAGCAGCAAGGACAATTATCAGCCCCAGCATTTT. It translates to CASSKDNYQPQHF.

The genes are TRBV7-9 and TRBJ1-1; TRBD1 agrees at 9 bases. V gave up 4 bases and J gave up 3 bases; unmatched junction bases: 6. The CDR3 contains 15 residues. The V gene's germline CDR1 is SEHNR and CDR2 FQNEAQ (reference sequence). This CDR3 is CASSSDRGVYTEAFF. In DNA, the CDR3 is TGTGCCAGCAGCTCCGACAGGGGGGTATACACTGAAGCTTTCTTT.

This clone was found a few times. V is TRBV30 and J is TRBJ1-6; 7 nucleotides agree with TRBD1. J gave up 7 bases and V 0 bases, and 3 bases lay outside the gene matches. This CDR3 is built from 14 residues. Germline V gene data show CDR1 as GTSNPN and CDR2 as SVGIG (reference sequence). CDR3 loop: CAWSVHRGNSPLHF. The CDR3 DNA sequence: TGTGCCTGGAGTGTACACAGGGGAAATTCACCCCTCCACTTT.

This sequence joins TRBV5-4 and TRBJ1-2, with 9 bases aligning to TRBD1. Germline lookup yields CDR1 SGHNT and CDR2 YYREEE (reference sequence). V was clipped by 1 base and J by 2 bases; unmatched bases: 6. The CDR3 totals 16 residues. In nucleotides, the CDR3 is TGTGCCAGCAGCTTGCCAGGACAGGGGAGGAACTATGGCTACACCTTC. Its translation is CASSLPGQGRNYGYTF.

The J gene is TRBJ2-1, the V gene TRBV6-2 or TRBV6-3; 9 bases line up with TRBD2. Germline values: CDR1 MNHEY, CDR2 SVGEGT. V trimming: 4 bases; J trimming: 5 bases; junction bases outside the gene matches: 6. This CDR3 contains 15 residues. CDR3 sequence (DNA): TGTGCCAGCAGTTGGGGGCGGGGGGGCGACAATGAGCAGTTCTTC. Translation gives CASSWGRGGDNEQFF.

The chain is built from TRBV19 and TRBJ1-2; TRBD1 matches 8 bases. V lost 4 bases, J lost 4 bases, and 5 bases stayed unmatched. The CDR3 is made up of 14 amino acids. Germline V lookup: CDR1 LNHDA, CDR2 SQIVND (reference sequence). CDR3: CASSKETGVYGYTF. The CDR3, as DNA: TGTGCCAGTAGTAAAGAGACAGGGGTCTATGGCTACACCTTC.

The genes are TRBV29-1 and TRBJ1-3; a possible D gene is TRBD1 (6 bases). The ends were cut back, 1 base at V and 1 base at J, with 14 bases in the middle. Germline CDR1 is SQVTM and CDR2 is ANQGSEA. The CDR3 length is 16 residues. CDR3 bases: TGCAGCGTTGAAGGGATGGGACAAGGATCTGGAAACACCATATATTTT. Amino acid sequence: CSVEGMGQGSGNTIYF.

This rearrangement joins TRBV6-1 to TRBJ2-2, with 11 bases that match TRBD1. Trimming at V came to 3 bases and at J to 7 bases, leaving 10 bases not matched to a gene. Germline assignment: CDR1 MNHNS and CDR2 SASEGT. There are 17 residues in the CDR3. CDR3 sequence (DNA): TGTGCCAGCAGTGAGACGGGACAGGGGGGTAAGGTCGGGGAGCTGTTTTTT. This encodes CASSETGQGGKVGELFF.

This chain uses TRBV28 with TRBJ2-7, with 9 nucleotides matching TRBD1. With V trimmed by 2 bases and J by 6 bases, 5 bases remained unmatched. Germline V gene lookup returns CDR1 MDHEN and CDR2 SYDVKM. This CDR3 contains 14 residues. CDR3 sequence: CASSLPGTGFEQYF. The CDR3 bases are TGTGCCAGCAGTTTACCCGGGACAGGGTTCGAGCAGTACTTC.

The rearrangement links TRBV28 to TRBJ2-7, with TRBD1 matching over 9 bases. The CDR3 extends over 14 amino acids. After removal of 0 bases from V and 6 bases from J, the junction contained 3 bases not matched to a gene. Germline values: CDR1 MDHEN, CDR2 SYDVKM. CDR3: CASSLWGQGREQYF. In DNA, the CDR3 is TGTGCCAGCAGTTTATGGGGACAGGGACGCGAGCAGTACTTC.

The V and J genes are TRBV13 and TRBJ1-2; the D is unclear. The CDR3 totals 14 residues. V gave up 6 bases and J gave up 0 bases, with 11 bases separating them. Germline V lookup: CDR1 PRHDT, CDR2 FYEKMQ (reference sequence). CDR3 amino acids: CASRAGRANYGYTF. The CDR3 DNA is TGTGCCAGCAGGGCAGGCAGAGCTAACTATGGCTACACCTTC.